These 9 T cell receptor beta chains were sequenced from one sample in a study of T cell responses to AZD1222 COVID-19 vaccine. The method was immunoSEQ multiplex PCR; TCRdb's version includes in-frame clones alone and lacks a portion of them. In the table there are some 16,000 clones, 60% to 85% of which are singletons. Here the sequenced sample was peripheral blood, taken 28 days after the second AZD1222 dose. Receptor source: an adult who received the AZD1222 COVID-19 vaccine.

The genes are TRBV28 and TRBJ2-7; 8 positions match TRBD2. The CDR3 sequence is 15 residues long. V lost 2 bases, J lost 6 bases, and 9 bases stayed unmatched. Per germline, CDR1 MDHEN and CDR2 SYDVKM. The CDR3 loop reads CASSLTGTRKPEQYF. The CDR3 bases are TGTGCCAGCAGTTTAACCGGGACTAGAAAACCCGAGCAGTACTTC.

This clone was detected once. CDR3 DNA sequence: TGTGCCAGCAGCTTAACCCAAGAGACCCAGTACTTC. It translates to CASSLTQETQYF. This sequence joins TRBV7-9 and TRBJ2-5; unclear D gene. The V end was cut by 2 bases, the J end by 1 base, with 2 bases between. The CDR3 covers 12 residues. Germline lookup yields CDR1 SEHNR and CDR2 FQNEAQ (reference sequence). The variable domain in full, completed from reference TRBV7-9 and TRBJ2-5, reads DTGVSQNPRHKITKRGQNVTFRCDPISEHNRLYWYRQTLGQGPEFLTYFQNEAQLEKSRLLSDRFSAERPKGSFSTLEIQRTEQGDSAMYLCASSLTQETQYFGPGTRLLVL.

This chain uses TRBV6-1 with TRBJ2-7; 7 positions agree with TRBD1. Trimming cost V 4 bases and J 5 bases; bases outside gene matches: 8. From germline, CDR1 is MNHNS and CDR2 SASEGT. The CDR3 totals 14 residues. CDR3 sequence (DNA): TGTGCCAGCAGTGCACAGGGGTCGAGTGACGAGCAGTACTTC. This encodes CASSAQGSSDEQYF.

The chain is built from TRBV7-8 and TRBJ2-2, with 7 bases identical to TRBD2. J lost 3 bases, V lost 3 bases, and 1 base had no gene match. The CDR3 has 14 amino acids. Per the germline V gene, CDR1 is SGHVS and CDR2 is FQNEAQ. CDR3 sequence: CASSFGGYTGELFF. For the CDR3, the DNA is TGTGCCAGCAGCTTCGGGGGGTACACCGGGGAGCTGTTTTTT. The entire variable domain, with the rest obtained from reference TRBV7-8 and TRBJ2-2, is as follows: GAGVSQSPRYKVAKRGQDVALRCDPISGHVSLFWYQQALGQGPEFLTYFQNEAQLDKSGLPSDRFFAERPEGSVSTLKIQRTQQEDSAVYLCASSFGGYTGELFFGEGSRLTVL.

This clone was seen a handful of times. The gene calls are TRBV7-2 and TRBJ1-5; no firm D call. The V end lost 1 base, the J end lost 7 bases, and 14 bases lay between the germline ends. The CDR3 is 15 residues long. Per germline, CDR1 SGHTA and CDR2 FQGNSA. CDR3 bases: TGTGCCAGCAGCTTAGAGGACGGGGTGGGACAGCCCCAGCATTTT. This translates into CASSLEDGVGQPQHF.

The chain joins TRBV5-4 to TRBJ2-7, with TRBD2 identical over 10 bases. J lost 3 bases, V lost 4 bases, and 4 bases had no gene match. The germline V gene has CDR1 SGHNT and CDR2 YYREEE (reference sequence). CDR3 length equals 14 residues. CDR3: CASSGQRGGYEQYF. CDR3 in DNA: TGTGCCAGCAGCGGCCAGCGGGGGGGCTACGAGCAGTACTTC.

This chain uses TRBV29-1 with TRBJ2-7; TRBD2 aligns across 9 bases. Losses at the gene ends were 1 base for V and 4 bases for J; bases not matched to a gene: 8. CDR3 size: 15 residues. Germline CDR1 and CDR2: SQVTM and ANQGSEA. The CDR3 is CSVEGTLTSGYEQYF. Written as DNA, the CDR3 is TGCAGCGTTGAAGGGACGTTGACTAGCGGATACGAGCAGTACTTC.

This clone has more than one count but fewer than ten. The V call is TRBV29-1, the J call TRBJ1-3, with D maybe TRBD1 (5 bases). The CDR3 covers 15 residues. Trimming removed 1 base from V and 0 bases from J, with 10 bases in between. The germline V gene encodes CDR1 SQVTM and CDR2 ANQGSEA. CDR3 residues: CSVEVAGFSGNTIYF. CDR3 DNA sequence: TGCAGCGTTGAAGTTGCAGGGTTCTCTGGAAACACCATATATTTT.

This sequence joins TRBV3-1 (or the pseudogene TRBV3-2) and TRBJ2-1; no clear D. V lost 6 bases to trimming and J lost 8 bases, with 11 bases between them. Germline lookup yields CDR1 LGHDT and CDR2 YNNKEL (reference sequence). There are 12 residues in the CDR3. For the CDR3, the DNA is TGTGCCAGCAGTCCCCCTGGCGATGAGCAGTTCTTC. It translates to CASSPPGDEQFF.